This T cell receptor (beta chain) was recovered during a study of blood T cell repertoires in COVID-19. On the study more broadly: Samples taken during acute and convalescent COVID-19 were collected in the United States, Italy and Spain.

Sequenced by immunoSEQ multiplex PCR; TCRdb stores in-frame clones only, minus some. The profile shows some 180,000 clones, around 85% of them singletons. Residents of about two dozen US areas, aged about 18 to 95 years, made up the participants. Allocation to cohorts depended on clinical history reported by the participants. V shed 3 bases and J 6 bases; nucleotides not matched to a gene: 7. Germline CDR1 is MGHDK and CDR2 is SYGVNS. This CDR3 has 16 amino acids. This rearrangement joins TRBV25-1 to TRBJ1-6; 8 nucleotides agree with TRBD1. The TCR sequence derives from a middle-aged man who had recovered from COVID-19. The material sequenced was PBMCs or T cells enriched from blood (not recorded which). The CDR3 loop reads CASSESTGGGNSPLHF. CDR3 in DNA: TGTGCCAGCAGTGAGTCTACAGGGGGAGGTAATTCACCCCTCCACTTT.